This T cell receptor (beta chain) comes out of a study of T cell therapy after organ transplantation (dated by TCRdb to between 2018 and 2021). Regarding the study in general: Therapy products were autologous CMV-specific T cells expanded in vitro for 2 weeks with a peptide pool of 30 HLA class I and II CMV epitopes. Of the approximately ten patients, eight were classified as clinical responders and two as nonresponders. A median of 1.92 x 10^8 CMV-specific T cells was administered to patients across 2 to 6 intravenous infusions. Each patient got up to 6 T cell doses, given every 2 weeks, and was then monitored for around 30 weeks after finishing therapy. This study was a follow-up analysis of the TRBV repertoire from an open-label phase I trial that tested autologous CMV-specific adoptive T cell therapy in people who had received solid-organ transplants. Only about 85% of the 10 patients had long-term post-therapy samples available. Pretherapy peripheral blood samples were collected before commencement of T cell therapy.

The time point label here, explained by the study, means: before start of T cell therapy. The patients had received solid-organ transplants and had cytomegalovirus that was drug-resistant/recurrent. Approximately 11 trial participants were chosen for repertoire analysis on the basis of the availability of post-therapy peripheral blood mononuclear cells. A BD FACSAria III was used to sort viable CD3+CD8+CD4- lymphocytes from PBMCs. The Qiagen DNeasy Kit was used to extract genomic DNA from sorted cells. What the work shows at the level of the full study, not this receptor alone: The small cohort prevented assessing confounders such as concurrent antirejection and antiviral medications. The fold change in CD8 clonality after therapy was inversely correlated with pretherapy clonality, which suggests that less biased repertoires were more open to remodeling. Both transferred clonotypes and endogenous clonotypes not detected in the therapy products appeared to be included in post-therapy reconstitution. The small number of expansions detected in nonresponders may be due to reduced sample coverage caused by poor CD8+ T cell yield. Marked pretherapy clonal expansions with minimal repertoire change after therapy were observed in nonresponders.

A distance of 12 bases separates the germline ends of V and J, which lose 3 bases and 4 bases respectively. The germline V gene encodes CDR1 SEHNR and CDR2 FQNEAQ (reference sequence). The CDR3 starts with the cysteine, ends with the phenylalanine, and has 14 residues. The retained sequence is limited to the CDR3, 42 bases, with the frame set at the first base. The immunoSEQ two-step, bias-controlled multiplex PCR assay was used to amplify TRB CDR3 regions from genomic DNA. CDR3 libraries were sequenced on an Illumina NextSeq 500. In the paper's pipeline: Initial alignment and bioinformatics, including bias normalization against synthetic CDR3 analogs, were performed with the immunoSEQ Analyzer platform. V, D and J genes were annotated according to IMGT database definitions. For further TRBV analyses, VDJtools version 1.1.10 and the R package tcR version 2.2.1.11 were used with default settings. For the GLIPH analysis, version 1.0 was run with default settings. In CDR3 sequences with at least 5 reads, significant changes in clonotype frequency were tested by a 2-sided binomial test with Benjamini-Hochberg correction (alpha = 0.01). Here the immuneACCESS table is served through TCRdb, limited to in-frame sequences with V and J called. Missing clones are a known gap in these copies; in checked studies unresolved V genes cover under half, and the rest lacks a known reason. The DNA gave D and trimming, while V, J and clone size come from that table. A total of 45,000 to 60,000 clones appear in this sample, approximately 94% of them only once. Of the sample, around 3.1% is held by the ten largest clones.

With respect to this clone: No antigen is known for it. One base away there is no much larger clone; base qualities are not given.

The TCR was taken from a human patient who had received a solid organ transplant and had CMV disease. The specimen comprised CD8+ T cells from blood, sampled before autologous CMV-specific T cell therapy. The chain couples TRBV7-9 to TRBJ1-2; TRBD1 could be the D gene, as 6 bases match. CDR3 protein: CASSFHSGAYGYTF. The DNA reads TGTGCCAGCAGCTTTCACTCAGGGGCCTATGGCTACACCTTC.